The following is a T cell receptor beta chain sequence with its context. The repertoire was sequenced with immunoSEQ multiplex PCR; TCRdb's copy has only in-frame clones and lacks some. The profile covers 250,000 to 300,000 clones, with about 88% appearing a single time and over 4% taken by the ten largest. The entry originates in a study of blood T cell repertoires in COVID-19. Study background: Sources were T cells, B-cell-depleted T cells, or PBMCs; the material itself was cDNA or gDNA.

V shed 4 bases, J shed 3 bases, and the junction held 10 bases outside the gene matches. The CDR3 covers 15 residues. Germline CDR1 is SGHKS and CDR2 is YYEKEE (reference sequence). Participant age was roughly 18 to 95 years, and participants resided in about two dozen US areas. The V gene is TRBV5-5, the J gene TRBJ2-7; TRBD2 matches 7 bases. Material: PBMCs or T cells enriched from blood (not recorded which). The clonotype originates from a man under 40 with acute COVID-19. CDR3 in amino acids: CASSPYSGLVYEQYV. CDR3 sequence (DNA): TGTGCCAGCAGCCCTTACTCAGGACTAGTCTACGAGCAGTACGTC.